This T cell receptor (beta chain) comes out of a study of blood T cell repertoires in COVID-19. Across the whole study: Sites across the United States, Italy and Spain contributed samples from acute and convalescent COVID-19. The analysed material was cDNA or gDNA that came from T cells, B-cell-depleted T cells, or PBMCs.

Trimming at V came to 6 bases and at J to 10 bases, leaving 18 bases not matched to a gene. This CDR3 contains 18 residues. CDR1 and CDR2 from the germline V gene are SGHTA and FQGTGA. The authors' processing: Using reference gene primer amplification, nucleated cell counts were estimated. Using immunoSEQ multiplex PCR, the repertoire was profiled, and TCRdb retains in-frame clones only, with some absent. V and J calls plus clone size are reproduced from that table; the DNA served to infer D and trimming. Of fewer than 250,000 clones in the sample, 88% were seen once. The rearrangement links TRBV7-3 to TRBJ2-1; 13 bases are a match to TRBD2. Input material: peripheral blood. The TCR comes from a man between 65 and 80 years old with acute or convalescent COVID-19. In DNA form, the CDR3 reads TGTGCCAGCAGTGCCGGGACTAGCGGGATTAGGTGGTCGACCGAGCAGTTCTTC. This codes for CASSAGTSGIRWSTEQFF.